This TCR beta chain was sequenced for a study of CD8+CD57+ T cells in acquired aplastic anemia. TCR beta VDJ and CDR3 profiling used genomic DNA as template. MiXCR, run by TCRdb on the reads, gives a single entry per CDR3 protein. The sample gives about 110,000 distinct CDR3 sequences, around 49% of which show up once; 30% to 40% is in the top ten. V lost 7 bases, J lost 3 bases, and 13 bases lay in between. CDR3 length: 12 residues. Looked up from germline, CDR1 is DFQATT and CDR2 is SNEGSKA (reference sequence). Sequencing was performed on sorted CD4+, CD8+, or CD8+CD57+ T cells (not recorded which) from PBMCs. This chain uses TRBV20-1 with TRBJ2-7; D is unresolved. The clonotype was recovered from a human donor in good health, serving as a control. The CDR3 loop is CSVQTYYYEQYF. The CDR3 DNA is TGCAGTGTCCAGACTTACTACTACGAGCAGTACTTC.